A selection of T cell receptor beta chains follows, all from one sample in a study of beta chain features in type 1 diabetes. TCRdb keeps only in-frame clones here, not all; method: immunoSEQ multiplex PCR. The top ten hold 0.5% to 0.75% of the sample, which has roughly 170,000 clones, roughly an eighth seen once. Sequenced sample: central memory CD4+ T cells from blood. These receptors were taken from a woman in her late teens or twenties in good health. CDR3s include the opening cysteine and the closing phenylalanine or tryptophan. D genes are given only for firm matches. Clone size appears in some rows only: once, few, many, or a class for an expanded clone.

j_call	clone_size	v_call	d_call	cdr3_aa	cdr3_nt
TRBJ2-1	few	TRBV11-3	TRBD2	CASSLALAGPYNEQFF	TGTGCCAGCAGCTTAGCGCTAGCGGGACCCTACAATGAGCAGTTCTTC
TRBJ1-5	few	TRBV5-1	.	CASSLEAGRGQPQHF	TGCGCCAGCAGCTTGGAAGCAGGTCGGGGGCAGCCCCAGCATTTT
TRBJ2-1	.	TRBV19	.	CASRLTSANEQFF	TGTGCCAGTCGACTGACCAGCGCCAATGAGCAGTTCTTC
TRBJ1-1	.	TRBV9	.	CASSVAPGQPNTEAFF	TGTGCCAGCAGCGTAGCGCCCGGACAGCCGAACACTGAAGCTTTCTTT
TRBJ2-1	many	TRBV5-1	TRBD2	CASSLRASGVYNEQFF	TGCGCCAGCAGCTTAAGAGCTAGCGGGGTGTACAATGAGCAGTTCTTC
TRBJ2-7	few	TRBV5-3	TRBD2	CARSLMSSGTYEQYF	TGTGCCAGAAGCTTGATGTCTAGCGGGACCTACGAGCAGTACTTC
TRBJ2-7	few	TRBV25-1	TRBD2	CASSKREGPREQYF	TGTGCCAGCAGTAAGCGGGAGGGCCCGAGAGAGCAGTACTTC
TRBJ2-7	.	TRBV5-1	.	CASSQTGHLYEQYF	TGCGCCAGCAGCCAAACGGGACACCTCTACGAGCAGTACTTC
TRBJ2-7	.	TRBV29-1	TRBD1	CSAEGQGDYEQYF	TGCAGCGCCGAAGGACAGGGGGACTACGAGCAGTACTTC
TRBJ2-3	.	TRBV28	TRBD1	CASNRDSPTDTQYF	TGTGCCAGCAATCGGGACAGCCCCACAGATACGCAGTATTTT
TRBJ2-7	few	TRBV7-2	TRBD2	CASSNRLAGPYEQYF	TGTGCCAGCAGCAACAGACTAGCGGGTCCCTACGAGCAGTACTTC
TRBJ2-7	.	TRBV18	TRBD1	CASSYKGQGSHEQYF	TGTGCCAGCTCCTACAAGGGACAGGGAAGCCACGAGCAGTACTTC
TRBJ2-1	few	TRBV5-5	.	CASSRVGAGSYNEQFF	TGTGCCAGCAGCCGCGTAGGGGCGGGAAGCTACAATGAGCAGTTCTTC
TRBJ2-4	.	TRBV11-2	.	CASSLDRIQYF	TGTGCCAGCAGCTTAGACCGCATTCAGTACTTC
TRBJ2-3	few	TRBV2	TRBD1	CASSKTGGGDTQYF	TGTGCCAGCAGTAAAACAGGGGGCGGGGATACGCAGTATTTT
TRBJ2-7	few	TRBV7-9	TRBD1	CASSLRTGSSYEQYF	TGTGCCAGCAGCTTACGGACAGGGAGCTCCTACGAGCAGTACTTC
TRBJ2-1	few	TRBV5-6	.	CASSWGGRGNEQFF	TGTGCCAGCAGCTGGGGGGGCAGGGGCAATGAGCAGTTCTTC
TRBJ2-6	.	TRBV7-3	.	CASSRDSSGANVLTF	TGTGCCAGCAGCCGCGACAGCTCTGGGGCCAACGTCCTGACTTTC
TRBJ2-1	few	TRBV28	TRBD1	CASTDSRDRQFF	TGTGCCAGCACCGACTCCCGGGACAGACAGTTCTTC
TRBJ2-2	.	TRBV5-1	TRBD1	CASSLRQGDTGELFF	TGCGCCAGCAGCTTAAGACAGGGGGATACCGGGGAGCTGTTTTTT
TRBJ2-7	few	TRBV5-1	TRBD1	CASKPGQEHYEQYF	TGCGCCAGCAAACCGGGACAGGAGCATTACGAGCAGTACTTC
TRBJ2-3	.	TRBV6-5	TRBD2	CASGSGTSKRDTQYF	TGTGCCAGCGGGTCCGGGACTAGCAAGAGGGATACGCAGTATTTT
TRBJ2-1	few	TRBV28	TRBD2	CAIRTSGSHHEQFF	TGTGCCATCCGGACTAGCGGGAGTCACCATGAGCAGTTCTTC
TRBJ1-2	.	TRBV7-9	TRBD1	CASSFHRGRANYGYTF	TGTGCCAGCAGCTTCCACAGGGGGCGAGCTAACTATGGCTACACCTTC
TRBJ2-7	.	TRBV9	.	CASSVGPGQVYEQYF	TGTGCCAGCAGCGTGGGGCCGGGACAAGTCTACGAGCAGTACTTC
TRBJ2-1	few	TRBV18	TRBD2	CASSPGTSGHNEQFF	TGTGCCAGCTCACCCGGGACTAGCGGGCACAATGAGCAGTTCTTC
TRBJ2-7	few	TRBV7-2	TRBD1	CASSRSPGTAYEQYF	TGTGCCAGCAGTCGCAGCCCCGGGACAGCCTACGAGCAGTACTTC
TRBJ2-1	few	TRBV28	.	CASSSTGRHEQFF	TGTGCCAGCAGTTCAACAGGGAGACATGAGCAGTTCTTC
TRBJ1-5	.	TRBV30	.	CAWTILQGSNQPQHF	TGTGCCTGGACCATACTACAGGGAAGCAATCAGCCCCAGCATTTT
TRBJ2-1	many	TRBV2	TRBD2	CASSTTSGRNEQFF	TGTGCCAGCAGTACGACTAGCGGGAGGAATGAGCAGTTCTTC
TRBJ2-7	.	TRBV5-1	.	CASSLEGHDNVQYF	TGCGCCAGCAGCTTGGAGGGACACGATAACGTGCAGTACTTC
TRBJ1-2	.	TRBV30	.	CAWGRRKNYGYTF	TGTGCCTGGGGGCGACGGAAAAACTATGGCTACACCTTC
TRBJ2-3	few	TRBV7-2	.	CASSLVRGSQYF	TGTGCCAGCAGCTTAGTCCGCGGGTCGCAGTATTTT
TRBJ1-2	few	TRBV14	.	CASSQGGGYYGYTF	TGTGCCAGCAGCCAAGGGGGAGGATACTATGGCTACACCTTC
TRBJ1-4	few	TRBV30	.	CAWRPRTARNEKLFF	TGTGCCTGGAGGCCGAGAACTGCGAGGAATGAAAAACTGTTTTTT
TRBJ1-3	.	TRBV27	.	CASSQRSGSGNTIYF	TGTGCCAGCAGCCAAAGGTCGGGTTCTGGAAACACCATATATTTT
TRBJ2-1	few	TRBV29-1	.	CSEPNGSYNEQFF	TGCAGCGAACCCAATGGCAGCTACAATGAGCAGTTCTTC
TRBJ2-6	few	TRBV28	.	CASSLEGVTGANVLTF	TGTGCCAGCAGTTTAGAGGGAGTGACTGGGGCCAACGTCCTGACTTTC
TRBJ1-5	few	TRBV7-9	TRBD1	CASSLQGGSNQPQHF	TGTGCCAGCAGCTTACAGGGGGGTAGCAATCAGCCCCAGCATTTT
TRBJ2-1	.	TRBV6-1	.	CASSEANLAGVYNEQFF	TGTGCCAGCAGTGAAGCCAACCTAGCCGGTGTCTACAATGAGCAGTTCTTC
TRBJ2-7	few	TRBV5-1	TRBD1	CASRGDREIYEQYF	TGCGCCAGCAGAGGCGACAGGGAAATATACGAGCAGTACTTC
TRBJ2-1	few	TRBV18	.	CASSQTLYSYNEQFF	TGTGCCAGCTCACAAACTCTCTACTCCTACAATGAGCAGTTCTTC
TRBJ2-3	once	TRBV7-2	TRBD2	CASSLSSGRSGDTQYF	TGTGCCAGCAGCTTATCTAGCGGGAGGTCGGGTGATACGCAGTATTTT
TRBJ2-3	.	TRBV5-4	.	CASSAPTRGSDTQYF	TGTGCCAGCAGCGCACCGACCCGGGGGTCGGATACGCAGTATTTT
TRBJ2-1	few	TRBV5-1	.	CASRREDEQFF	TGCGCCAGCAGGAGGGAGGATGAGCAGTTCTTC
TRBJ2-5	few	TRBV28	TRBD1	CASSPGTGPLLRETQYF	TGTGCCAGCAGCCCCGGGACAGGCCCACTCTTACGGGAGACCCAGTACTTC
TRBJ2-1	.	TRBV11-2	.	CASSLSGYNEQFF	TGTGCCAGCAGCTTAAGCGGCTACAATGAGCAGTTCTTC
TRBJ1-2	many	TRBV29-1	.	CSGGQSNYGYTF	TGCAGCGGCGGGCAGTCTAACTATGGCTACACCTTC
TRBJ2-5	.	TRBV7-9	TRBD2	CASSLDLSGRRETQYF	TGTGCCAGCAGCTTAGATCTTAGCGGGAGACGCGAGACCCAGTACTTC
TRBJ2-5	.	TRBV27	.	CASSRYGLQETQYF	TGTGCCAGCAGTCGTTACGGACTACAAGAGACCCAGTACTTC
TRBJ1-1	.	TRBV28	.	CASSLDPDRLNTEAFF	TGTGCCAGCAGTTTAGACCCGGACAGATTGAACACTGAAGCTTTCTTT
TRBJ2-6	.	TRBV5-1	.	CASSYGSGANVLTF	TGCGCCAGCAGCTACGGCTCTGGGGCCAACGTCCTGACTTTC
TRBJ2-4	few	TRBV5-1	TRBD1	CASSSRDRASNIQYF	TGCGCCAGCAGCTCCCGGGACAGGGCTAGCAACATTCAGTACTTC
TRBJ2-5	few	TRBV28	TRBD1	CASSLGTGQETQYF	TGTGCCAGCAGTTTGGGGACAGGACAAGAGACCCAGTACTTC